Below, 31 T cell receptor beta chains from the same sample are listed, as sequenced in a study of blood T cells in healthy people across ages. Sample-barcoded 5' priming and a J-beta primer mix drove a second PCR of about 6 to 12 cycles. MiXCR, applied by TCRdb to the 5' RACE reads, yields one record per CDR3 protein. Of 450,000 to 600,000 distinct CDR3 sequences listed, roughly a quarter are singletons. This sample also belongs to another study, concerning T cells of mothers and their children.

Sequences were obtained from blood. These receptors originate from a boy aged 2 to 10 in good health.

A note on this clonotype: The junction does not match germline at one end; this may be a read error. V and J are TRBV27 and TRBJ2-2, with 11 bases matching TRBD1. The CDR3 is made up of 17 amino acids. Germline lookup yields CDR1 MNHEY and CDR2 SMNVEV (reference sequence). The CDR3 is CASSLSGTGGNTGELFF. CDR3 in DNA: TGCGCCAGCAGTTTATCCGGGACAGGGGGGAACACCGGGGAGCTGTTTTTT.

The CDR3 sequence is CASSAGDLTEAFF. The CDR3 nucleotides are TGTGCCAGCAGTGCAGGGGATCTGACTGAAGCTTTCTTT. The chain employs TRBV27 and TRBJ1-1, with D perhaps TRBD1 (6 bases). Trimming left V 5 bases short and J 5 bases short, with 12 bases between. The CDR3 runs 13 residues. The germline gives CDR1 MNHEY, CDR2 SMNVEV (reference sequence).

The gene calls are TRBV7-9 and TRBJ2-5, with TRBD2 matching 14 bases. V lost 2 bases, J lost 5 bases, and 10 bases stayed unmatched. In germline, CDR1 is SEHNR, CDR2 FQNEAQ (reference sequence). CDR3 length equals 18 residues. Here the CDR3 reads CASSLIVGLAGVFETQYF. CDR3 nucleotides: TGTGCCAGCAGCTTAATTGTGGGACTAGCGGGAGTTTTTGAGACCCAGTACTTC.

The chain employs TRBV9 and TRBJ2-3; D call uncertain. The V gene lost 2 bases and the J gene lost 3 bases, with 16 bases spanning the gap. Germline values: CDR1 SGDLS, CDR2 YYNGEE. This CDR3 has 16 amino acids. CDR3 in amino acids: CASSVNPLGSTDTQYF. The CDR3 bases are TGTGCCAGCAGCGTCAACCCCCTCGGATCGACAGATACGCAGTATTTT.

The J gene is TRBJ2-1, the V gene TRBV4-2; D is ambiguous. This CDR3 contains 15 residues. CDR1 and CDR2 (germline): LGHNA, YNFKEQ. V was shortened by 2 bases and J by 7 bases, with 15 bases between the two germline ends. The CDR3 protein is CASSQLRDYGNEQFF. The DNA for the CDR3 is TGTGCCAGCAGCCAACTGCGAGATTATGGGAATGAGCAGTTCTTC.

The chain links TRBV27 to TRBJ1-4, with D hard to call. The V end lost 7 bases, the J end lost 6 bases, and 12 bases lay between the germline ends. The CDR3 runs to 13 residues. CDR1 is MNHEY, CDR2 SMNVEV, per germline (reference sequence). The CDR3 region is CASKRGWDEKLFF. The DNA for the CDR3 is TGTGCCAGCAAACGAGGATGGGATGAAAAACTGTTTTTT.

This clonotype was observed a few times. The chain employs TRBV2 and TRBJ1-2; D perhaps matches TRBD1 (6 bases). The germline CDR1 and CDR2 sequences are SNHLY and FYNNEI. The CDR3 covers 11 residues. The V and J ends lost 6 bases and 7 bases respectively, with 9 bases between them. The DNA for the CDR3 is TGTGCCAGCAGCGGGGACATTGGCTACACCTTC. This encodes CASSGDIGYTF. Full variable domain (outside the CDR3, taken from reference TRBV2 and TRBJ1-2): EPEVTQTPSHQVTQMGQEVILRCVPISNHLYFYWYRQILGQKVEFLVSFYNNEISEKSEIFDDQFSVERPDGSNFTLKIRSTKLEDSAMYFCASSGDIGYTFGSGTRLTVV.

Here the CDR3 DNA reads TGTGCCACCGGGGGTAGGGGTCGCACAGATACGCAGTATTTT. Translating it yields CATGGRGRTDTQYF. The V and J genes are TRBV10-3 and TRBJ2-3; weak D call: TRBD2 (6 bases). Trimming took 10 bases from V and 1 from J, leaving 15 bases between them. Germline CDR1 is ENHRY and CDR2 is SYGVKD. The CDR3 is 14 residues long.

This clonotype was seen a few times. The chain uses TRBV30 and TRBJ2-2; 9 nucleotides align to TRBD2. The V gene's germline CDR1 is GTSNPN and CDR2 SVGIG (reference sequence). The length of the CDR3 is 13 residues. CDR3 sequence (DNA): TGTGCAGGGGGGACTAGCCCCACCGGGGAGCTGTTTTTT. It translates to CAGGTSPTGELFF.

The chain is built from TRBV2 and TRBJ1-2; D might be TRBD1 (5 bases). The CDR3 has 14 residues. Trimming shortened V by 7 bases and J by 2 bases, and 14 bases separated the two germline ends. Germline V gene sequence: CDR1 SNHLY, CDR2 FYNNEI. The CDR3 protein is CASIFADINYGYTF. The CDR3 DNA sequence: TGTGCCAGCATCTTTGCGGACATCAACTATGGCTACACCTTC.

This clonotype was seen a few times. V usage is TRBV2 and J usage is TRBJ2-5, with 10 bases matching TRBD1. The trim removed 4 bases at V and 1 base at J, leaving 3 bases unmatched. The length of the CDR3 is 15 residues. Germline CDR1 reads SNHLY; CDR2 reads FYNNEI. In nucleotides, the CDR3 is TGTGCCAGCAGTGGGGGGACAGGGGCCCAAGAGACCCAGTACTTC. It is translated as CASSGGTGAQETQYF.

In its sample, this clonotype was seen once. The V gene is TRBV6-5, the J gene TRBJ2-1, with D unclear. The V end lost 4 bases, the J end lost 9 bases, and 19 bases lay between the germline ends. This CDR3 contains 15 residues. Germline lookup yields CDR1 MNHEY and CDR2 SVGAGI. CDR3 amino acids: CASSCSGMHDAEQFF. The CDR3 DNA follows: TGTGCCAGCAGTTGCAGTGGTATGCATGACGCTGAGCAGTTCTTC.

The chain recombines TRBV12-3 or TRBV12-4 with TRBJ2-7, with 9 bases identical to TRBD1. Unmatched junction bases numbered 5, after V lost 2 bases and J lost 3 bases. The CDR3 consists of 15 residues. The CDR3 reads CASSLFGTGNYEQYF. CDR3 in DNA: TGTGCCAGCAGTTTATTCGGGACAGGGAACTACGAGCAGTACTTC.

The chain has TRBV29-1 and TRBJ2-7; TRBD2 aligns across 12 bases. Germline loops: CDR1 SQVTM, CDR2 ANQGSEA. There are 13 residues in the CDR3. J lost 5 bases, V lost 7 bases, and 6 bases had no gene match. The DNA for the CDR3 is TGCAGCGCTACAGGACTAGCGGGACACGAGCAGTACTTC. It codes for CSATGLAGHEQYF.

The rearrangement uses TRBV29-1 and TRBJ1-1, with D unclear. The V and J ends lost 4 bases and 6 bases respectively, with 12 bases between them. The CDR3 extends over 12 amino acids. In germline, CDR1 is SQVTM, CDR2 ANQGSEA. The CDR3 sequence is CSVASSPAEAFF. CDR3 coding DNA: TGCAGCGTTGCTAGCTCTCCTGCTGAAGCTTTCTTT.

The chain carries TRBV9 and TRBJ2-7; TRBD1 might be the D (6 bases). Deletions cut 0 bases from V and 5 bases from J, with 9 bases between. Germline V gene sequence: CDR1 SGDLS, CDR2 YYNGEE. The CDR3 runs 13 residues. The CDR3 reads CASSVVDSNEQYF. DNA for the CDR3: TGTGCCAGCAGCGTAGTGGACAGTAACGAGCAGTACTTC.

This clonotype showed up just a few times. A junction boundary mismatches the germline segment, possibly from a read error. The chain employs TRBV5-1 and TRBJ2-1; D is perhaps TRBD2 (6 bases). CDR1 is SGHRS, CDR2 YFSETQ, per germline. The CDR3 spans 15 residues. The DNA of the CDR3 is TGCGCCAGCAGCCCCCGGGGGAGCTCCTACAATGGGCAGTTCTTC. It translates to CASSPRGSSYNGQFF.

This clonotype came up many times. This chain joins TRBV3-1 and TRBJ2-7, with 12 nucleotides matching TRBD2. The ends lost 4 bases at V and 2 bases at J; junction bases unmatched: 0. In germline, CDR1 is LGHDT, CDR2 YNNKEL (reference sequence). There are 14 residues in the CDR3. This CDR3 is CASSRTSGAYEQYF. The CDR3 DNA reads TGTGCCAGCAGCCGGACTAGCGGGGCCTACGAGCAGTACTTC.

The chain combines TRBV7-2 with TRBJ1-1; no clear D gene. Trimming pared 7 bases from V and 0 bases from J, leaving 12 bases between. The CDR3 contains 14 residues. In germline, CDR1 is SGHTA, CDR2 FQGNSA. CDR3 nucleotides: TGTGCCAGCACTTCCCCCACTGTGAACACTGAAGCTTTCTTT. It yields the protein CASTSPTVNTEAFF.

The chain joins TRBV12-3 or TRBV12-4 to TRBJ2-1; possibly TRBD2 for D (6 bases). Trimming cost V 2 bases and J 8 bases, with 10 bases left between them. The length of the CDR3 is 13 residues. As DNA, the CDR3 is TGTGCCAGCAGTTTACAGCAGCGGGATGAGCAGTTCTTC. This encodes CASSLQQRDEQFF.

The CDR3 is CATWRGIEGEQYF. CDR3 nucleotide sequence: TGTGCCACCTGGAGGGGGATTGAAGGCGAGCAGTACTTC. The chain uses TRBV6-2 or TRBV6-3 and TRBJ2-7; D might be TRBD1 or TRBD2, each matching 6 bases. The CDR3 loop spans 13 amino acids. CDR1 and CDR2 (germline): MNHEY, SVGEGT. Trimming cost V 10 bases and J 6 bases, with 19 bases left between them.

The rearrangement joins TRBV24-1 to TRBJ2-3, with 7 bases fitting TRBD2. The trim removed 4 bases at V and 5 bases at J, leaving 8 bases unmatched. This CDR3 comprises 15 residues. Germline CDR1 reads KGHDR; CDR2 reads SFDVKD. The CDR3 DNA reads TGTGCCACCAGTGACCGGACTAGTGCTCGAGATACGCAGTATTTT. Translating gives CATSDRTSARDTQYF.

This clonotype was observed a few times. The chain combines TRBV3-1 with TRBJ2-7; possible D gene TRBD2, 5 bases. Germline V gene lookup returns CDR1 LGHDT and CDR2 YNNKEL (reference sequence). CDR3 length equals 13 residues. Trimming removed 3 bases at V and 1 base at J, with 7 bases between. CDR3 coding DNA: TGTGCCAGCAGCCACGGGATTTCCTACGAGCAGTACTTC. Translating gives CASSHGISYEQYF.

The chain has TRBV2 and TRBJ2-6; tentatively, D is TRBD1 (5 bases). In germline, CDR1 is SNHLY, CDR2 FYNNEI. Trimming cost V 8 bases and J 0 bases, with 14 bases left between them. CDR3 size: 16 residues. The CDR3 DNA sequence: TGTGCCAGCTCTCCGGACATATACTCTGGGGCCAACGTCCTGACTTTC. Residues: CASSPDIYSGANVLTF.

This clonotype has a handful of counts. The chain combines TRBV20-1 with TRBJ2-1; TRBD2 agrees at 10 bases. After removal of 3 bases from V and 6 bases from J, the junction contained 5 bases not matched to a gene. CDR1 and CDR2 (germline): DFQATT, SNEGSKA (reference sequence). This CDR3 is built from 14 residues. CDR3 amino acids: CSARMGLAINEQFF. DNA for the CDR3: TGCAGTGCTAGGATGGGACTAGCGATCAATGAGCAGTTCTTC.

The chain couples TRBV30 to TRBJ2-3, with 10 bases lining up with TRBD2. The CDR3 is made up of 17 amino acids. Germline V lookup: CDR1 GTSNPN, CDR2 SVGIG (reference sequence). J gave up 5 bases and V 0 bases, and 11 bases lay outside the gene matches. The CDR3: CAWSVQGAGGPGDTQYF. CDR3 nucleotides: TGTGCCTGGAGTGTACAGGGAGCGGGAGGGCCGGGAGATACGCAGTATTTT.

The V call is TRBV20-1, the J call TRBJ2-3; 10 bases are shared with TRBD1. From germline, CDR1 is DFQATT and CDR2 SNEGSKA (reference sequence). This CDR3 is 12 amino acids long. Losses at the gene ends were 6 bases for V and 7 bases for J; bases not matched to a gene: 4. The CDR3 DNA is TGCAGTGCGGGGGACAGGGGAAATACGCAGTATTTT. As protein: CSAGDRGNTQYF.

The CDR3 loop is CASSQTGQGGEQYF. Written as DNA, the CDR3 is TGCGCCAGCAGCCAAACGGGACAGGGCGGCGAGCAGTACTTC. J is TRBJ2-7 and V is TRBV4-1, with 9 positions matching TRBD1. V was pared by 2 bases and J by 6 bases, with 5 bases of the junction left unmatched. Germline CDR1 MGHRA, CDR2 YSYEKL. The CDR3 spans 14 residues.

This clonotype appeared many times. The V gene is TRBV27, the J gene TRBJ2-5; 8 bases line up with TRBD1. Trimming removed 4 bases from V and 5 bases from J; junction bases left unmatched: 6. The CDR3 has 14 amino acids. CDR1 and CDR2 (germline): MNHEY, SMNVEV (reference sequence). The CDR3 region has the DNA TGTGCCAGCAGTTCCGGACAGGGAAGGGAGACCCAGTACTTC. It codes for CASSSGQGRETQYF.

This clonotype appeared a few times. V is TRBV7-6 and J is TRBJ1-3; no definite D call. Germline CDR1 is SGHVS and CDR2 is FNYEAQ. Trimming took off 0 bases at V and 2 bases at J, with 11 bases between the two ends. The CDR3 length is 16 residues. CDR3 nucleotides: TGTGCCAGCAGCTTAGCCGAGGCCCTCGCTGGAAACACCATATATTTT. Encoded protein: CASSLAEALAGNTIYF.

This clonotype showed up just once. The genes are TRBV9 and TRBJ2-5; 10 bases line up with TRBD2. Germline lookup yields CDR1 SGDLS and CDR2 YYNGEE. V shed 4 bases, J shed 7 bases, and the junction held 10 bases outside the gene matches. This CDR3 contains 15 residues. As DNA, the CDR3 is TGTGCCAGCAGCACAGATAAGCGGGGGGGCGGGACCCAGTACTTC. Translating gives CASSTDKRGGGTQYF.